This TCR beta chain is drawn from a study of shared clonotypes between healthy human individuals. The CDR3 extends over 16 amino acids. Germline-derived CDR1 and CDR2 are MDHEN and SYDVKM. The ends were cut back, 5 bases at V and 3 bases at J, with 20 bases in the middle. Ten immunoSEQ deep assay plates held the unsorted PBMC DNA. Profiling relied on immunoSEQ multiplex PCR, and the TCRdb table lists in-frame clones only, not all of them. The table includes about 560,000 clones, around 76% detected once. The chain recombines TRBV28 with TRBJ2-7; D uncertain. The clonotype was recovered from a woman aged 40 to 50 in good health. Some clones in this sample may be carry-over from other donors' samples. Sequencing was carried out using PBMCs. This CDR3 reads CASSPDFSSRNYEQYF. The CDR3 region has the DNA TGTGCCAGCAGTCCCGATTTTAGCTCACGAAACTACGAGCAGTACTTC.